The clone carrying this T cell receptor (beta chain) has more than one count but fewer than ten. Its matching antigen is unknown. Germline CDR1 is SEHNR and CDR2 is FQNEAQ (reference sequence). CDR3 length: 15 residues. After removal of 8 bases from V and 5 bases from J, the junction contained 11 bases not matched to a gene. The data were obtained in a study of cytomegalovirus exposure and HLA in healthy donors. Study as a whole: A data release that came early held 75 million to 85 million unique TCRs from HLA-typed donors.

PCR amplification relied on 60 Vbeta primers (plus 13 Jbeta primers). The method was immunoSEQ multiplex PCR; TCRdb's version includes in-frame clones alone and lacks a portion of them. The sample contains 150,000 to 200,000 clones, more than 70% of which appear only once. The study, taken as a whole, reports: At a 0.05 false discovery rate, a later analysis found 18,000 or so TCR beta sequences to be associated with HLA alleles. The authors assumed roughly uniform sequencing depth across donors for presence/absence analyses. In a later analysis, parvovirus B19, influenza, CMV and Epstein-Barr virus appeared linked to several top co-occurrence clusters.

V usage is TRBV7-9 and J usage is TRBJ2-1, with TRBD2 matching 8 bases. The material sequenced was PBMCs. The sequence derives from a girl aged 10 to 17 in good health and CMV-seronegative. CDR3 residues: CASSTLGLGHNEQFF. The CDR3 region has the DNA TGTGCCAGCTCGACTTTGGGACTAGGTCACAATGAGCAGTTCTTC.